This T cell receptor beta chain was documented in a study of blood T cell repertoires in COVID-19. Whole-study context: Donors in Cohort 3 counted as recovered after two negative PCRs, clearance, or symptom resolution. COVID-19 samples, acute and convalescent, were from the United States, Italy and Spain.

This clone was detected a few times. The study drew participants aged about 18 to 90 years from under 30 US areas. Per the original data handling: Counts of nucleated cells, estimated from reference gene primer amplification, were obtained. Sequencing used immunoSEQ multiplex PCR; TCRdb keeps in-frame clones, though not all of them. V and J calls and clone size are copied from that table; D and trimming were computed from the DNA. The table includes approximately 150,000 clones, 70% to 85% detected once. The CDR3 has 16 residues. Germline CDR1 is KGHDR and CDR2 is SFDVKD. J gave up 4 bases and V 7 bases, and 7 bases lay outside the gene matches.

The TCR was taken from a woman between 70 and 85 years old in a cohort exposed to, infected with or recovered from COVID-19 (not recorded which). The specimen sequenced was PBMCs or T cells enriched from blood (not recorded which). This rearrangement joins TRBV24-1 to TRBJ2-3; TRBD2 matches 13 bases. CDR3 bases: TGTGCCACCAGCACTAGCGGGAGGGGCAGCGCAGATACGCAGTATTTT. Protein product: CATSTSGRGSADTQYF.